These 10 T cell receptor beta chains originate from one sample sequenced in a study of T-cell memory formation after mild COVID-19. TCRdb called the 5' RACE reads again in MiXCR, with one record for every CDR3 protein. This table has fewer than 600,000 distinct CDR3 sequences, approximately 21% appearing once. Source material: PBMCs or a T cell subset sorted from them (not recorded which). The receptors were gathered from an adult woman who had mild COVID-19 (a few samples of this study predate the infection). Cell type and time point are not known.

V is TRBV15 and J is TRBJ2-4, with D possibly being TRBD2 (5 bases). Trimming stripped 2 bases from V and 0 bases from J, with 11 bases between. The CDR3 has 16 residues. Germline lookup yields CDR1 LNHNV and CDR2 YYDKDF (reference sequence). CDR3 in amino acids: CATSRSRELAKNIQYF. The CDR3 coding sequence is TGTGCCACCAGCAGATCTCGGGAACTAGCCAAAAACATTCAGTACTTC.

This chain uses TRBV7-9 with TRBJ2-7; D assignment may be TRBD1 or TRBD2 (5 bases each). Germline V lookup: CDR1 SEHNR, CDR2 FQNEAQ (reference sequence). V shed 4 bases and J shed 3 bases, with 13 bases lying between them. CDR3 length equals 14 residues. CDR3 nucleotide sequence: TGTGCCAGCAGCTCCCTTGGGGACGGCTACGAGCAGTACTTC. Protein product: CASSSLGDGYEQYF.

As DNA, the CDR3 is TGTGCCAGCAGTTTGACCACTCAGCCCCAGCATTTT. The encoded protein is CASSLTTQPQHF. V and J are TRBV12-3 or TRBV12-4 and TRBJ1-5; D gene unclear. The CDR3 is 12 residues long. The V and J ends lost 3 bases and 6 bases respectively, with 6 bases between them.

The chain recombines TRBV12-3 or TRBV12-4 with TRBJ2-6; weak D call: TRBD1 (6 bases). Trimming cost V 7 bases and J 1 base, with 14 bases left between them. This CDR3 is built from 16 residues. The CDR3 loop is CASTQGGSSGANVLTF. The CDR3 DNA sequence: TGTGCCAGCACCCAAGGGGGATCTTCTGGGGCCAACGTCCTGACTTTC.

CDR3 protein: CATSKGQGGSYEQYF. The CDR3 region has the DNA TGTGCCACCAGCAAGGGACAGGGGGGCTCCTACGAGCAGTACTTC. This rearrangement joins TRBV15 to TRBJ2-7; 11 bases agree with TRBD1. V was pared by 4 bases and J by 0 bases, with 2 bases of the junction left unmatched. Germline V gene lookup returns CDR1 LNHNV and CDR2 YYDKDF (reference sequence). The CDR3 totals 15 residues.

The rearrangement joins TRBV6-4 to TRBJ1-2; 9 nucleotides align to TRBD1. This CDR3 is built from 15 residues. The V and J ends lost 7 bases and 4 bases, in that order; junction bases with no gene match: 10. Germline V gene data show CDR1 as MRHNA and CDR2 as SNTAGT. In nucleotides, the CDR3 is TGTGCCAGCATTACTGCAACAGGGGGCCTCTATGGCTACACCTTC. It encodes CASITATGGLYGYTF.

This chain connects TRBV12-3 or TRBV12-4 to TRBJ2-2; no reliable D call. The CDR3 runs 15 residues. Trimming shortened V by 4 bases and J by 1 base, and 10 bases separated the two germline ends. CDR3 coding DNA: TGTGCCAGCAGTTCCGGCACCAAGAACACCGGGGAGCTGTTTTTT. Its protein is CASSSGTKNTGELFF.

Only a few counts were recorded for this clonotype. The chain combines TRBV10-3 with TRBJ2-3; a weak D match, TRBD1 (7 bases). Germline values: CDR1 ENHRY, CDR2 SYGVKD. Trimming took off 6 bases at V and 3 bases at J, with 16 bases between the two ends. This CDR3 region has 15 residues. The CDR3 protein is CAIRGGQRNTDTQYF. The CDR3 DNA sequence: TGTGCCATCAGGGGGGGACAGAGAAATACAGATACGCAGTATTTT.

This clonotype was seen a few times. The J gene is TRBJ2-2, the V gene TRBV20-1; a possible D gene is TRBD2 (5 bases). The CDR3 loop spans 11 amino acids. Trimming removed 4 bases at V and 13 bases at J, with 13 bases between. The germline V gene has CDR1 DFQATT and CDR2 SNEGSKA (reference sequence). The CDR3 DNA follows: TGCAGTGCTAACCAGGTTGGAGGGCTGTTTTTT. Translated: CSANQVGGLFF.

The chain couples TRBV5-1 to TRBJ2-2; no clear D gene. Germline values: CDR1 SGHRS, CDR2 YFSETQ. V lost 2 bases and J 6 bases, leaving 14 bases between the germline ends. This CDR3 spans 15 amino acids. The CDR3 DNA follows: TGCGCCAGCAGCTTCTCCGAAGTTTTGTCCGGGGAGCTGTTTTTT. Translating it yields CASSFSEVLSGELFF.